The rows below give T cell receptor beta chains drawn from one sample of a study of T cells after yellow fever vaccination. TCRdb reprocessed the 5' RACE reads via MiXCR and lists one record per CDR3 protein. Altogether about 210,000 distinct CDR3 sequences are present, approximately 3.2% being singletons, with the ten largest covering about 3.3%. The specimen was CD4+ T cells sorted from PBMCs, collected 10 days after the yellow fever booster vaccination. The receptors here all came from a man aged 18 to 29 who received the YFV17D yellow fever vaccine. CDR3s include the opening cysteine and the closing phenylalanine or tryptophan. A D gene is named only where the DNA matches it firmly. Only part of the rows carry a size: once, few, many, or a class if the clone is expanded.

j_call clone_size d_call v_call cdr3_aa cdr3_nt
TRBJ2-5 many . TRBV4-1 CASSPTGRQETQYF TGCGCCAGCAGCCCCACAGGCAGGCAAGAGACCCAGTACTTC
TRBJ2-5 . . TRBV7-9 CASSSRAPEAQYF TGTGCCAGCAGCTCGAGGGCACCTGAGGCCCAGTACTTC
TRBJ2-1 many . TRBV7-2 CASSPSSYNEQFF TGTGCCAGCAGCCCGAGCTCCTACAATGAGCAGTTCTTC
TRBJ1-2 many . TRBV7-2 CASSGWDKRVRCTF TGTGCCAGCAGCGGTTGGGACAAAAGGGTCAGGTGCACCTTC
TRBJ2-3 . . TRBV4-3 CASSQDFGSTDTQYF TGCGCCAGCAGCCAAGACTTTGGTAGCACAGATACGCAGTATTTT
TRBJ2-2 few . TRBV19 CASSDHFTGELFF TGTGCCAGTAGTGATCATTTCACCGGGGAGCTGTTTTTT
TRBJ2-1 . . TRBV4-3 CASSQEFGTTDEQFF TGCGCCAGCAGCCAAGAGTTCGGGACAACGGATGAGCAGTTCTTC
TRBJ2-4 many . TRBV9 CASSVGWVRNIQYF TGTGCCAGCAGCGTAGGCTGGGTTCGGAACATTCAGTACTTC
TRBJ1-4 many . TRBV7-6 CASSSVPAGIQTNEKLFF TGTGCCAGCAGCTCCGTCCCAGCCGGGATCCAAACTAATGAAAAACTGTTTTTT
TRBJ2-5 many TRBD1 TRBV7-2 CASRDNRGQETQYF TGTGCCAGCAGGGATAACAGGGGACAAGAGACCCAGTACTTC
TRBJ1-4 few . TRBV6-5 CATIDNNEKLFF TGTGCCACCATAGACAATAATGAAAAACTGTTTTTT
TRBJ2-2 many TRBD1 TRBV29-1 CSVEDRAINTGELFF TGCAGCGTTGAGGACAGGGCCATCAACACCGGGGAGCTGTTTTTT
TRBJ2-5 many . TRBV3-1 CASSQVGRVTGETQYF TGTGCCAGCAGCCAAGTGGGCCGCGTTACTGGGGAGACCCAGTACTTC
TRBJ2-1 few TRBD2 TRBV3-1 CASSQEEAGGEFF TGTGCCAGCAGCCAAGAGGAAGCGGGGGGTGAGTTCTTC
TRBJ1-1 . . TRBV27 CASSFSRVGTEAFF TGTGCCAGCAGTTTTTCGAGGGTGGGCACTGAAGCTTTCTTT
TRBJ1-5 . TRBD1 TRBV5-1 CASSLGGTVEEPQHF TGCGCCAGCAGCTTGGGGGGGACAGTTGAAGAGCCCCAGCATTTT
TRBJ1-1 many . TRBV18 CASSPMTVEAFF TGTGCCAGCTCACCCATGACAGTTGAAGCTTTCTTT
TRBJ1-1 . . TRBV5-4 CASRSGVMNTEAFF TGTGCCAGCAGATCAGGGGTCATGAACACTGAAGCTTTCTTT
TRBJ1-5 few . TRBV20-1 CSASPSAGFGQPQHF TGCAGTGCTTCTCCCTCCGCGGGTTTTGGGCAGCCCCAGCATTTT
TRBJ1-5 few . TRBV6-5 CASSESPVIQPQHF TGTGCCAGCAGTGAGTCCCCCGTCATTCAGCCCCAGCATTTT
TRBJ1-1 many . TRBV7-8 CASSLEHPGIGTEAFF TGTGCCAGCAGCTTAGAGCACCCCGGGATCGGAACTGAAGCTTTCTTT
TRBJ1-4 . . TRBV12-3/TRBV12-4 CASSALGGVEKLFF TGTGCCAGCAGTGCCTTGGGGGGAGTTGAAAAACTGTTTTTT
TRBJ2-5 . . TRBV6-2/TRBV6-3 CASTWTQETQYF TGTGCCAGCACGTGGACTCAAGAGACCCAGTACTTC
TRBJ1-6 few . TRBV18 CASSTRGKRSSYNSPLHF TGTGCCAGCTCAACAAGGGGGAAGAGAAGCTCCTATAATTCACCCCTCCACTTT
TRBJ2-2 many . TRBV12-3/TRBV12-4 CASSLVAENTGELFF TGTGCCAGCAGTTTAGTGGCGGAGAACACCGGGGAGCTGTTTTTT
TRBJ2-1 many TRBD2 TRBV5-1 CASSLLAGEYNEQFF TGCGCCAGCAGCCTACTAGCGGGGGAATACAATGAGCAGTTCTTC
TRBJ1-6 few . TRBV5-5 CASSPAPGLFWSPLHF TGTGCCAGCAGCCCGGCCCCGGGCCTTTTTTGGTCACCCCTCCACTTT
TRBJ1-1 many . TRBV4-1 CASSQGYLMNTEAFF TGCGCCAGCAGCCAAGGATACTTAATGAACACTGAAGCTTTCTTT
TRBJ2-3 many TRBD2 TRBV4-1 CASRGIAGGTDTQYF TGCGCCAGCAGGGGGATAGCGGGGGGCACAGATACGCAGTATTTT
TRBJ2-3 few TRBD1 TRBV7-3 CASSPTGQGTDTQYF TGTGCCAGCAGCCCCACCGGACAGGGCACAGATACGCAGTATTTT